Presented here are 21 T cell receptor beta chains from one specimen sequenced in a study of T cells in Graves' hyperthyroidism and ophthalmopathy. RNA transcripts provided the source from which TCR beta CDR3 regions were amplified. TCR CDR3 regions were first amplified by RT-PCR with HTBI primers. TCRdb re-called the multiplex PCR reads with MiXCR, one entry per CDR3 protein. The repertoire holds approximately 620,000 distinct CDR3 sequences, with around 13% as singletons. The sequencing input was blood. These receptors originate from a woman aged 25 to 39 with Graves' hyperthyroidism that later progressed to Graves' ophthalmopathy.

This clonotype was observed at least ten times. V is TRBV29-1 and J is TRBJ2-2, with 8 bases aligning to TRBD1. V shed 6 bases and J 4 bases; nucleotides not matched to a gene: 4. Germline V gene data show CDR1 as SQVTM and CDR2 as ANQGSEA. The CDR3 covers 13 residues. The CDR3 sequence is CSVRTGPTGELFF. The CDR3 DNA reads TGCAGCGTCAGGACAGGGCCCACCGGGGAGCTGTTTTTT.

This clonotype was seen ten or more times. The V and J genes are TRBV20-1 and TRBJ1-2; no reliable D call. Per the germline V gene, CDR1 is DFQATT and CDR2 is SNEGSKA (reference sequence). Between the trimmed V and J ends, which lost 1 base and 0 bases, there was a span of 18 bases. CDR3 length equals 17 residues. CDR3: CSARAKPSPLANYGYTF. The CDR3 DNA is TGCAGTGCTAGAGCAAAACCTTCTCCTCTCGCTAACTATGGCTACACCTTC.

With regard to this clonotype: An end of the junction differs from the germline gene, which may be a read error. The chain carries TRBV19 and TRBJ2-4; 11 bases are shared with TRBD2. CDR1 is LNHDA and CDR2 is SQIVND in the germline V gene (reference sequence). The CDR3 sequence is 17 residues long. The CDR3 DNA follows: TGTGCCGGTAGTATTCTAGCGGGAGGTCGAGCCAAAAACATTCAGTACTTC. It is translated as CAGSILAGGRAKNIQYF.

This clonotype was seen only once. The CDR3 spells CSAGEGTQYF. The CDR3 bases are TGCAGTGCCGGAGAGGGTACGCAGTATTTT. The chain joins TRBV20-1 to TRBJ2-3; D possibly corresponds to TRBD2 (5 bases). The V gene's germline CDR1 is DFQATT and CDR2 SNEGSKA (reference sequence). The V end was cut by 6 bases, the J end by 8 bases, with 9 bases between. This CDR3 is 10 amino acids long.

This chain uses TRBV29-1 with TRBJ2-7; the match to TRBD1 covers 10 bases. Germline V lookup: CDR1 SQVTM, CDR2 ANQGSEA. The junction had 10 bases not matched to a gene; V was cut back by 7 bases and J by 1 base. The length of the CDR3 is 15 residues. The CDR3 DNA reads as TGCAGCGCCCGGACAGGGGGGGACATGTCCTACGAGCAGTACTTC. Protein: CSARTGGDMSYEQYF.

There are a few counts of this clonotype. J is TRBJ1-5 and V is TRBV20-1; TRBD1 matches at 8 bases. CDR3 length: 14 amino acids. Trimming removed 6 bases from V and 7 bases from J; junction bases left unmatched: 11. Germline V lookup: CDR1 DFQATT, CDR2 SNEGSKA (reference sequence). The CDR3 nucleotides read TGCAGTGCCCTACCCCGACAGGGGAACCAGCCCCAGCATTTT. It is translated as CSALPRQGNQPQHF.

In its sample, this clonotype was seen many times. This rearrangement joins TRBV19 to TRBJ2-5; TRBD1 agrees at 8 bases. CDR3 size: 14 residues. CDR1 LNHDA and CDR2 SQIVND come from the germline V gene (reference sequence). Trimming at V came to 7 bases and at J to 4 bases, leaving 8 bases not matched to a gene. In DNA form, the CDR3 reads TGTGCCAGTATGGAACAGGGGGGAGGAGAGACCCAGTACTTC. Amino acids: CASMEQGGGETQYF.

This clonotype was observed at least ten times. The V gene is TRBV11-3, the J gene TRBJ1-5; D is undetermined. V was cut by 3 bases and J by 0 bases, with 15 bases left in between. The CDR3 loop spans 17 amino acids. Germline CDR1 and CDR2: SGHNT and YENEEA. In DNA form, the CDR3 reads TGTGCCAGCAGCTTCATATTGGCAGACGATAGCAATCAGCCCCAGCATTTT. This codes for CASSFILADDSNQPQHF.

This clonotype was picked up many times. The chain carries TRBV20-1 and TRBJ1-2; possible D gene TRBD1, 6 bases. Looked up from germline, CDR1 is DFQATT and CDR2 is SNEGSKA (reference sequence). CDR3 length: 13 residues. Trimming shortened V by 6 bases and J by 6 bases, and 17 bases separated the two germline ends. The CDR3 sequence is CSAPRSGGNGYTF. The CDR3, as DNA: TGCAGTGCGCCGCGGTCGGGGGGCAATGGCTACACCTTC.

The chain uses TRBV12-3 or TRBV12-4 and TRBJ2-1; D uncertain. The CDR3 runs to 13 residues. V was cut by 6 bases and J by 9 bases, with 15 bases left in between. CDR3 residues: CASRFRLDGEQFF. As DNA, the CDR3 is TGTGCCAGCAGATTTCGCCTGGACGGTGAGCAGTTCTTC.

On this clonotype: It may be a read error: a sequence one base away is much more abundant. The chain employs TRBV7-8 and TRBJ1-1; perhaps TRBD1 as D (6 bases). The CDR3 is 14 residues long. CDR1 is SGHVS and CDR2 is FQNEAQ in the germline V gene. The CDR3 is CASRTGLMNTEALF. The CDR3 DNA follows: TGTGCCAGCAGGACAGGACTTATGAACACTGAAGCTTTATTT.

This clonotype was counted once. V usage is TRBV12-3 or TRBV12-4 and J usage is TRBJ1-6; 8 bases are a match to TRBD1. With 4 bases clipped from V and 7 bases from J, the junction kept 6 bases outside the gene matches. The CDR3 runs to 15 residues. In DNA form, the CDR3 reads TGTGCCAGCAGTTCCTCGGACAGGGTGAATTCACCCCTCCACTTT. It translates to CASSSSDRVNSPLHF.

In this sample, this clonotype turned up many times. The V gene is TRBV2, the J gene TRBJ1-6, with a weak D call TRBD1 (6 bases). This CDR3 region has 15 residues. The germline V and J ends were trimmed by 1 base and 9 bases, with 13 bases remaining between them. Germline V gene data show CDR1 as SNHLY and CDR2 as FYNNEI. The DNA of the CDR3 is TGTGCCAGCAGTGAAGAGGGGGGAAGCAGTTCACCCCTCCACTTT. Translation gives CASSEEGGSSSPLHF.

The chain uses TRBV20-1 and TRBJ2-3; TRBD2 agrees at 13 bases. The CDR3 totals 13 residues. The V gene's germline CDR1 is DFQATT and CDR2 SNEGSKA (reference sequence). V shed 6 bases and J 10 bases; nucleotides not matched to a gene: 7. CDR3 amino acids: CSAGTSGETAQYF. The CDR3 DNA follows: TGCAGTGCAGGGACTAGCGGGGAAACCGCGCAGTATTTT.

This clonotype occurred many times. The V and J genes are TRBV12-3 or TRBV12-4 and TRBJ2-7; 9 nucleotides line up with TRBD2. J gave up 3 bases and V 6 bases, and 6 bases lay outside the gene matches. The CDR3 runs to 14 residues. The DNA for the CDR3 is TGTGCCAGCAGACCTCTAGCGGGGAACTACGAGCAGTACTTC. It specifies CASRPLAGNYEQYF.

This chain connects TRBV5-5 to TRBJ2-7; TRBD1 aligns across 9 bases. The J segment lost 7 bases and the V segment lost 4 bases, leaving 12 bases of the junction unmatched. Germline V CDR1 and CDR2: SGHKS, YYEKEE (reference sequence). The CDR3 consists of 15 residues. The CDR3 loop is CASSERTGEIVEQYF. The DNA of the CDR3 is TGTGCCAGCAGCGAACGGACAGGGGAGATCGTGGAGCAGTACTTC.

In this sample, this clonotype turned up many times. The chain carries TRBV29-1 and TRBJ2-3, with D possibly being TRBD2 (7 bases). V lost 6 bases and J 8 bases, leaving 24 bases between the germline ends. Per the germline V gene, CDR1 is SQVTM and CDR2 is ANQGSEA. This CDR3 is 15 amino acids long. CDR3 loop: CSVVLFEKGGLTQYF. CDR3 coding DNA: TGCAGCGTCGTGCTTTTTGAGAAGGGGGGGCTTACGCAGTATTTT.

This clonotype was seen repeatedly, ten times or more. V gene TRBV28 combines with J gene TRBJ1-2; TRBD1 is a possible D gene (5 bases). The V end lost 6 bases, the J end lost 1 base, and 9 bases lay between the germline ends. CDR1 is MDHEN and CDR2 is SYDVKM in the germline V gene. CDR3 size: 13 residues. CDR3 coding DNA: TGTGCCAGCAGCTTAGACAGTAACTATGGCTACACCTTC. Amino acid sequence: CASSLDSNYGYTF.

This clonotype appeared a few times. The chain links TRBV11-3 to TRBJ2-2, with 7 bases that match TRBD2. The V and J ends lost 3 bases and 1 base, in that order; junction bases with no gene match: 2. CDR3 length: 15 residues. Per the germline V gene, CDR1 is SGHNT and CDR2 is YENEEA. The CDR3 region is CASSFLAENTGELFF. Written as DNA, the CDR3 is TGTGCCAGCAGCTTTCTAGCGGAGAACACCGGGGAGCTGTTTTTT.

On this clonotype: Because the CDR3 is missing its conserved closing phenylalanine or tryptophan, this is likely a read error. The chain joins TRBV5-1 to TRBJ2-2; no clear D gene. Between the trimmed V and J ends, which lost 3 bases and 6 bases, there was a span of 6 bases. The CDR3 has 12 residues. Germline V gene data show CDR1 as SGHRS and CDR2 as YFSETQ. In DNA form, the CDR3 reads TGCGCCAGCAGCTGGAGTCCCGGGGAGCTGTTTTCT. Translation gives CASSWSPGELFS.

This clonotype was seen repeatedly, ten times or more. The chain links TRBV28 to TRBJ2-7, with D possibly being TRBD2 (6 bases). The CDR3 is 14 residues long. Between the trimmed V and J ends, which lost 6 bases and 0 bases, there was a span of 12 bases. Germline V lookup: CDR1 MDHEN, CDR2 SYDVKM. CDR3 amino acids: CASRGRGSSYEQYF. The CDR3 nucleotides read TGTGCCAGCAGGGGTCGGGGGAGCTCCTACGAGCAGTACTTC.